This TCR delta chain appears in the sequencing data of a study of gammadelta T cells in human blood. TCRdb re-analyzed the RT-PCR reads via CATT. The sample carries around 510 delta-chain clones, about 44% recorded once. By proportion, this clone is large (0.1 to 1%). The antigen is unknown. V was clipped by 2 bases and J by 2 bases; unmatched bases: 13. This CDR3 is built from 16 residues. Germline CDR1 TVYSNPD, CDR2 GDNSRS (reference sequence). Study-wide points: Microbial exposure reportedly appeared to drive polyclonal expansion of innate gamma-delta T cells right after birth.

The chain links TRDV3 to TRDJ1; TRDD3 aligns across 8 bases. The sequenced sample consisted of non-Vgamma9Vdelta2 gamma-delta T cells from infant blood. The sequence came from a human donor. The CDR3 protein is CAFGFLRGIRTDKLIF. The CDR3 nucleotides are TGTGCCTTTGGGTTCCTTCGGGGGATAAGGACCGATAAACTCATCTTT.